These T cell receptor beta chains were read from a single sample in a study of patients and donors after allogeneic stem cell transplantation. TCRdb re-called the RT-PCR reads through MiXCR, storing one row per CDR3 protein. The profile covers about 960,000 distinct CDR3 sequences, with roughly 17% appearing a single time and roughly 6% taken by the ten largest. Sequenced input: blood, either unsorted or a sorted T cell fraction (not recorded which). The origin of the receptors is a human donor who was either an allogeneic HSCT recipient or a stem cell or donor lymphocyte infusion donor (not recorded which). It is not recorded whose cells these are; they may come from a transplant donor. The CDR3 runs from the conserved cysteine through the conserved F or W. A D gene is named only where the DNA matches it firmly. The listing skips clone size in some rows; elsewhere it reads once, few, many or a size class.

V	J	size	D	CDR3	DNA
TRBV7-2	TRBJ2-7	-	-	CASGSGHLLYEQYF	TGTGCCAGCGGCTCGGGACATTTGCTCTACGAGCAGTACTTC
TRBV7-2	TRBJ1-1	-	-	CASSPAYREAFF	TGTGCCAGCAGCCCAGCTTACAGGGAAGCTTTCTTT
TRBV4-1	TRBJ1-2	-	-	CASSQEPRLQTNYGYTF	TGCGCCAGCAGCCAAGAACCACGACTCCAGACTAACTATGGCTACACCTTC
TRBV12-3/TRBV12-4	TRBJ2-1	-	-	CASSLWDYNEQFF	TGTGCCAGCAGTTTATGGGATTACAATGAGCAGTTCTTC
TRBV19	TRBJ2-7	-	TRBD1	CATSRTGENEQYF	TGTGCTACATCGAGGACAGGGGAGAACGAGCAGTACTTC
TRBV7-9	TRBJ1-1	-	-	CVGQRNTEAFF	TGTGTTGGGCAGCGGAACACTGAAGCTTTCTTT
TRBV3-1	TRBJ2-7	-	-	CASSWRVTYEQYF	TGTGCCAGCAGCTGGAGAGTTACCTACGAGCAGTACTTC
TRBV2	TRBJ2-1	few	TRBD2	CASSEPNHRTSGGAVFF	TGTGCCAGCAGTGAACCGAACCACCGGACTAGCGGGGGGGCGGTGTTCTTC
TRBV12-3/TRBV12-4	TRBJ2-5	-	TRBD2	CASRAGTSSFETQYF	TGTGCCAGCAGAGCCGGGACTAGCTCTTTCGAGACCCAGTACTTC
TRBV20-1	TRBJ2-7	few	TRBD1	CSAIRDRYYEQYF	TGCAGTGCTATCCGGGACAGATACTACGAGCAGTACTTC
TRBV18	TRBJ1-6	-	-	CASSPPGYNSPLHF	TGTGCCAGCTCACCACCGGGGTATAATTCACCCCTCCACTTT
TRBV7-8	TRBJ2-7	-	-	CASSLVIGGTRDEQYF	TGTGCCAGCAGCTTAGTAATCGGCGGGACTCGGGACGAGCAGTACTTC
TRBV20-1	TRBJ2-5	many	-	CSASGTVQETQYF	TGCAGTGCTAGTGGGACTGTACAAGAGACCCAGTACTTC
TRBV4-3	TRBJ2-4	-	-	CASSQARLGDIQYF	TGCGCCAGCAGCCAAGCCAGACTAGGCGACATTCAGTACTTC
TRBV27	TRBJ1-1	few	-	CASSWDPLNTEAFF	TGTGCCAGCAGTTGGGACCCCTTGAACACTGAAGCTTTCTTT
TRBV12-3/TRBV12-4	TRBJ2-5	few	-	CASRPDWGEVTQYF	TGTGCCAGCAGGCCCGATTGGGGGGAAGTGACCCAGTACTTC
TRBV4-3	TRBJ2-7	-	-	CASSQEASTRYRSYEQYF	TGCGCCAGCAGCCAAGAGGCGAGCACCCGGTACAGATCCTACGAGCAGTACTTC
TRBV7-3	TRBJ1-1	few	TRBD1	CASSVRQGITEAFF	TGTGCCAGCAGTGTCAGACAGGGGATCACTGAAGCTTTCTTT
TRBV29-1	TRBJ1-2	-	TRBD1	CSVRDRGPYGYTF	TGCAGTGTGAGGGACAGGGGTCCCTATGGCTACACCTTC
TRBV7-3	TRBJ2-1	-	TRBD2	CASSLSSGSSEQFF	TGTGCCAGCAGCTTGAGTAGCGGGAGTAGTGAGCAGTTCTTC
TRBV20-1	TRBJ2-1	few	TRBD2	CSATGGLSSTYNEQFF	TGCAGTGCTACCGGGGGACTATCCTCGACCTACAATGAGCAGTTCTTC
TRBV2	TRBJ1-2	few	-	CASSVSGIYGYTF	TGTGCCAGCAGTGTGTCAGGGATTTATGGCTACACCTTC
TRBV20-1	TRBJ1-2	-	-	CSARGVGGNYGYTF	TGCAGTGCTAGAGGCGTCGGGGGTAACTATGGCTACACCTTC
TRBV12-3/TRBV12-4	TRBJ2-1	many	-	CASSIEGPYNEQFF	TGTGCCAGCAGTATAGAGGGGCCCTACAATGAGCAGTTCTTC
TRBV4-2	TRBJ2-7	few	TRBD2	CASSQDGASGSSYEQYF	TGTGCCAGCAGCCAAGATGGGGCTAGCGGGAGCTCCTACGAGCAGTACTTC
TRBV2	TRBJ2-1	-	-	CASSDGGAITYEQFF	TGTGCCAGCAGTGATGGGGGGGCGATAACCTATGAGCAGTTCTTC
TRBV7-9	TRBJ2-1	few	TRBD2	CASGYLAGEQFF	TGTGCCAGCGGCTACTTAGCGGGAGAGCAGTTCTTC
TRBV4-2	TRBJ2-2	few	-	CASSRGTELAAGELFF	TGTGCCAGCAGCCGCGGGACTGAATTGGCGGCCGGGGAGCTGTTTTTT
TRBV7-2	TRBJ1-4	few	-	CASSLGGGTEKLFF	TGTGCCAGCAGCTTGGGGGGGGGAACGGAAAAACTGTTTTTT
TRBV10-3	TRBJ2-7	few	TRBD1	CAISPYRGSYEQYF	TGTGCCATCAGCCCCTACAGGGGTTCCTACGAGCAGTACTTC
TRBV25-1	TRBJ2-2	-	TRBD2	CASSPEGRADGELFF	TGTGCCAGCAGTCCAGAGGGGAGGGCGGACGGGGAGCTGTTTTTT
TRBV5-1	TRBJ1-3	-	TRBD1	CASSLTGDAGNTIYF	TGCGCCAGCAGCTTAACAGGGGACGCTGGAAACACCATATATTTT
TRBV20-1	TRBJ1-3	-	TRBD1	CSARAQGATGNTIYF	TGCAGTGCTAGAGCTCAGGGGGCGACTGGAAACACCATATATTTT
TRBV29-1	TRBJ2-7	few	-	CSVHRGRDEQYF	TGCAGCGTCCACCGGGGGCGGGACGAGCAGTACTTC
TRBV6-6	TRBJ2-7	-	-	CASSTTLREQYF	TGTGCCAGCAGCACAACCTTGAGGGAGCAGTACTTC
TRBV4-2	TRBJ1-4	few	-	CASSQDNEKLFF	TGTGCCAGCAGCCAAGATAATGAAAAACTGTTTTTT
TRBV5-1	TRBJ2-3	-	-	CASNTQPGDTQYF	TGCGCCAGCAATACGCAGCCAGGGGATACGCAGTATTTT
TRBV12-3/TRBV12-4	TRBJ2-7	-	-	CASTHFWGAAYEQYF	TGTGCCAGCACCCATTTTTGGGGGGCTGCTTACGAGCAGTACTTC
TRBV15	TRBJ2-4	few	-	CATRQGPGNIQYF	TGTGCCACCAGGCAGGGTCCCGGAAACATTCAGTACTTC
TRBV20-1	TRBJ2-3	few	-	CSLYSWPRTDTQYF	TGCAGTCTATATTCTTGGCCTCGCACAGATACGCAGTATTTT
TRBV20-1	TRBJ2-1	few	-	CSAREGLDEQFF	TGCAGTGCTAGGGAAGGACTGGATGAGCAGTTCTTC
TRBV3-1	TRBJ1-1	few	-	CASSFKAEAFF	TGTGCCAGCAGTTTTAAAGCCGAAGCTTTCTTT
TRBV7-8	TRBJ2-1	few	TRBD2	CASSTPRTSGISNEQFF	TGTGCCAGCAGCACCCCGAGGACTAGCGGGATCAGTAATGAGCAGTTCTTC
TRBV25-1	TRBJ2-5	-	TRBD2	CASSDTRLAGARETQYF	TGTGCCAGCAGTGATACCCGGCTAGCGGGAGCTCGCGAGACCCAGTACTTC
TRBV5-6	TRBJ2-7	-	-	CASSVQGGYEQYF	TGTGCCAGCAGCGTTCAGGGGGGCTACGAGCAGTACTTC
TRBV6-5	TRBJ1-2	few	-	CASSYTGGATNYGYTF	TGTGCCAGCAGTTACACTGGGGGGGCTACTAACTATGGCTACACCTTC
TRBV9	TRBJ2-2	few	-	CASSVVFGRPPNTGELFF	TGTGCCAGCAGCGTAGTATTTGGACGCCCTCCGAACACCGGGGAGCTGTTTTTT
TRBV11-1	TRBJ2-7	-	-	CASSPSMGDGRTDYEQYF	TGTGCCAGCAGCCCCTCGATGGGGGACGGACGGACTGACTACGAGCAGTACTTC
TRBV7-3	TRBJ1-1	-	-	CASSHRTLNTEAFF	TGTGCCAGCAGCCATAGGACACTCAACACTGAAGCTTTCTTT
TRBV5-5	TRBJ1-2	-	-	CASSYTSGKDYGYTF	TGTGCCAGCAGTTATACTTCAGGGAAGGACTATGGCTACACCTTC
TRBV7-6	TRBJ2-1	many	-	CASSLEWQENNEQFF	TGTGCCAGCAGCTTAGAGTGGCAGGAGAACAATGAGCAGTTCTTC
TRBV19	TRBJ1-5	-	-	CASSQGSSNQPQHF	TGTGCCAGTAGTCAAGGGTCTAGCAATCAGCCCCAGCATTTT
TRBV7-9	TRBJ2-1	few	-	CASSSLRGGTSYNEQFF	TGTGCCAGCAGCTCCCTCAGGGGGGGAACTTCCTACAATGAGCAGTTCTTC
TRBV12-3/TRBV12-4	TRBJ1-1	few	-	CASTGDGGGTEAFF	TGTGCCAGCACCGGGGACGGCGGGGGCACTGAAGCTTTCTTT
TRBV9	TRBJ1-4	-	TRBD1	CASSGWTGRNEKLFF	TGTGCCAGCAGCGGCTGGACAGGAAGGAATGAAAAACTGTTTTTT